This T cell receptor (beta chain) was sequenced for a study of blood T cell repertoires in COVID-19. Assay: immunoSEQ multiplex PCR; the TCRdb copy retains only in-frame clones and omits some. The sample holds about 130,000 clones, around 73% seen once. J lost 3 bases, V lost 7 bases, and 12 bases had no gene match. This CDR3 contains 15 residues. Germline CDR1 reads MNHEY; CDR2 reads SVGAGI. This sequence originates from a man in his 60s who had recovered from COVID-19. Specimen: peripheral blood. The chain combines TRBV6-5 with TRBJ2-7, with 7 bases lining up with TRBD1. In DNA form, the CDR3 reads TGTGCCAGCACCCCCCCGGGGACAGCTGGCTACGAGCAGTACTTC. Its translation: CASTPPGTAGYEQYF.